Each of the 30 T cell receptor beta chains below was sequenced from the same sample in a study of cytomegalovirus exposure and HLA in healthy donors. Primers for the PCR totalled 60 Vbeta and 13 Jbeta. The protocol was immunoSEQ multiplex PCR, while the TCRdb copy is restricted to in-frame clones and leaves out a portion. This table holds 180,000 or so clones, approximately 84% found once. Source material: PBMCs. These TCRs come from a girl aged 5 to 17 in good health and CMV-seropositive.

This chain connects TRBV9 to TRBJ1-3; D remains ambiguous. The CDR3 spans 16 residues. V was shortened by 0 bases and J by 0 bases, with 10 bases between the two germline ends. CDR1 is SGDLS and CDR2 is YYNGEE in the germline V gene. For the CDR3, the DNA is TGTGCCAGCAGCGTAGAAGGCGGGAGCTCTGGAAACACCATATATTTT. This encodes CASSVEGGSSGNTIYF. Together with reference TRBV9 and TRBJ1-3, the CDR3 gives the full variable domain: DSGVTQTPKHLITATGQRVTLRCSPRSGDLSVYWYQQSLDQGLQFLIQYYNGEERAKGNILERFSAQQFPDLHSELNLSSLELGDSALYFCASSVEGGSSGNTIYFGEGSWLTVV.

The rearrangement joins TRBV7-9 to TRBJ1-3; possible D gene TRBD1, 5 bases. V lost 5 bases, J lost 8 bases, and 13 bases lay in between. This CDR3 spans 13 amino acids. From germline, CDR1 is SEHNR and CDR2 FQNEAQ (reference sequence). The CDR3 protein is CASSPSRGDTIYF. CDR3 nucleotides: TGTGCCAGCAGCCCTAGCCGGGGGGACACCATATATTTT.

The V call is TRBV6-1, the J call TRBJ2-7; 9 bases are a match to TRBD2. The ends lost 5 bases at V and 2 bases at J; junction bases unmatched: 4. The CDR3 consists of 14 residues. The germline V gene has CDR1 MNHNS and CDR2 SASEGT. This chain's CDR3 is CASSRSGGTYEQYF. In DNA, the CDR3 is TGTGCCAGCAGTAGGAGCGGGGGGACCTACGAGCAGTACTTC.

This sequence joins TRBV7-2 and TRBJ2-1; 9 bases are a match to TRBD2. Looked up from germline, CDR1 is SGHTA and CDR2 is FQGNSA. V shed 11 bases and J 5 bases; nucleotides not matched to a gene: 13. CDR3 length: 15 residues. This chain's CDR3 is CAVNHGTSTNNEQFF. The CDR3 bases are TGTGCCGTCAACCACGGGACTAGCACTAACAATGAGCAGTTCTTC.

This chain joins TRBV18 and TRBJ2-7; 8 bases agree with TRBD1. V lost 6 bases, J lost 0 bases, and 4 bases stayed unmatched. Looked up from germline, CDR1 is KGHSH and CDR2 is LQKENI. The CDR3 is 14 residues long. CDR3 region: CASSWDRSSYEQYF. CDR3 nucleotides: TGTGCCAGCTCCTGGGACAGGAGCTCCTACGAGCAGTACTTC. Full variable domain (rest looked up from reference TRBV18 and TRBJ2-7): NAGVMQNPRHLVRRRGQEARLRCSPMKGHSHVYWYRQLPEEGLKFMVYLQKENIIDESGMPKERFSAEFPKEGPSILRIQQVVRGDSAAYFCASSWDRSSYEQYFGPGTRLTVT.

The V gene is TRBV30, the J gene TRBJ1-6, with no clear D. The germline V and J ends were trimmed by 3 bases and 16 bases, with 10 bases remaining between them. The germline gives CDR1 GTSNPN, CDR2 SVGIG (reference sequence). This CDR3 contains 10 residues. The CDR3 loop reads CAWSDPGLHF. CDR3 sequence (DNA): TGTGCCTGGAGCGACCCCGGGCTCCACTTT.

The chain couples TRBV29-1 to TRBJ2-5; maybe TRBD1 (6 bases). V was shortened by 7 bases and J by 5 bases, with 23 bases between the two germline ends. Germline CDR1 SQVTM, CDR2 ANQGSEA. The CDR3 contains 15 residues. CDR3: CSARYRTALGETQYF. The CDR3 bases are TGCAGCGCCCGCTACAGGACAGCCCTTGGGGAGACCCAGTACTTC. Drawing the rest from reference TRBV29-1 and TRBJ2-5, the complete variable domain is SAVISQKPSRDICQRGTSLTIQCQVDSQVTMMFWYRQQPGQSLTLIATANQGSEATYESGFVIDKFPISRPNLTFSTLTVSNMSPEDSSIYLCSARYRTALGETQYFGPGTRLLVL.

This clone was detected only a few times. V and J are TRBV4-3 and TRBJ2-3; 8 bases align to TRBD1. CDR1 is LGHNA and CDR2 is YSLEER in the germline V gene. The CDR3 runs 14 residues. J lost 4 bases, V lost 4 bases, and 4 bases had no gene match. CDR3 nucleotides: TGCGCCAGCAGCCGGACAGGGAGCGCAGATACGCAGTATTTT. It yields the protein CASSRTGSADTQYF.

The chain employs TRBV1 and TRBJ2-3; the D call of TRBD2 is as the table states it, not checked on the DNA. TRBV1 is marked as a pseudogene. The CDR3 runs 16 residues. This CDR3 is CTSSPLADGGTDTQYF. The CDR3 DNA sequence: TGCACCAGCAGCCCGCTAGCGGACGGAGGCACAGATACGCAGTATTTT.

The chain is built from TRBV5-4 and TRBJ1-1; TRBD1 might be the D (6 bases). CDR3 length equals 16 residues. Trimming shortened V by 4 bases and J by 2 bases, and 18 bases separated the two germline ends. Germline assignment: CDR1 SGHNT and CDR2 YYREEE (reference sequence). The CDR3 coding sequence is TGTGCCAGCAGCCTGGGACATCCGAAGCAAAACACTGAAGCTTTCTTT. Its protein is CASSLGHPKQNTEAFF.

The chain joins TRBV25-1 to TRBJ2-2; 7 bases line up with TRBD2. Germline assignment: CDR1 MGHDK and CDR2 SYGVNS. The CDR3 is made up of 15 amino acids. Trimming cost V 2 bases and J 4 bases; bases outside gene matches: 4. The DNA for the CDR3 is TGTGCCAGCAGTGAAGGGAGGGACGCCACCGGGGAGCTGTTTTTT. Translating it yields CASSEGRDATGELFF. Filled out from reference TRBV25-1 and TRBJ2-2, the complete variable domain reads EADIYQTPRYLVIGTGKKITLECSQTMGHDKMYWYQQDPGMELHLIHYSYGVNSTEKGDLSSESTVSRIRTEHFPLTLESARPSHTSQYLCASSEGRDATGELFFGEGSRLTVL.

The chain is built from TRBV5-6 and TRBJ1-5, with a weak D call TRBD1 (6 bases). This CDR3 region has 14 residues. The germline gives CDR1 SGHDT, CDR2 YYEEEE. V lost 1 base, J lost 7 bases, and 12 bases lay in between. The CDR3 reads CASSLRYREQPQHF. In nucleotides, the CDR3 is TGTGCCAGCAGCTTGCGGTACAGGGAGCAGCCCCAGCATTTT.

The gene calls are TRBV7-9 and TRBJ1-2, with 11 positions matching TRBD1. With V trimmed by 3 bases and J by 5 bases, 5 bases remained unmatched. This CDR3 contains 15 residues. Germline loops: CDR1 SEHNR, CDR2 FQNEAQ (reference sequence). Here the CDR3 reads CASSFGQGARYGYTF. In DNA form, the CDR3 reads TGTGCCAGCAGCTTCGGACAGGGGGCGCGATATGGCTACACCTTC.

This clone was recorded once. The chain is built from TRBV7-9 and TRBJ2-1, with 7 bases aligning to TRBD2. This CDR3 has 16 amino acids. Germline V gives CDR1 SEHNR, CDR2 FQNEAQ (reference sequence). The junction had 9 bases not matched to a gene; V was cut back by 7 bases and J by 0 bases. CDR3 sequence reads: CASIWTGGSSYNEQFF. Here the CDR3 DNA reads TGTGCCAGCATCTGGACGGGCGGGAGCTCCTACAATGAGCAGTTCTTC.

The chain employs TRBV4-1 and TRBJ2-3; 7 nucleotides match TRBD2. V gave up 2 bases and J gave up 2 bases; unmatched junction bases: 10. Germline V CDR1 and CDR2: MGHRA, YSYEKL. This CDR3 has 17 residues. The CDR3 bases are TGCGCCAGCAGCCAAACCGCTAGCGGAGCCTACACAGATACGCAGTATTTT. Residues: CASSQTASGAYTDTQYF.

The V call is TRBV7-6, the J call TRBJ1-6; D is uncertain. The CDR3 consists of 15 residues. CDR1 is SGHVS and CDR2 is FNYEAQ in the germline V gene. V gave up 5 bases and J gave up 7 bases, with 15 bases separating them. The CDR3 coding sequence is TGTGCCAGCAGCCACGAGACGGGAACAAATTCACCCCTCCACTTT. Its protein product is CASSHETGTNSPLHF.

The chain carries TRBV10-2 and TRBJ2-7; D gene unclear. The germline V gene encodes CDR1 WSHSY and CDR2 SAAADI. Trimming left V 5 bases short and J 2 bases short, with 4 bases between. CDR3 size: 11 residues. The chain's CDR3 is CASSQTYEQYF. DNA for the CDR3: TGCGCCAGCAGTCAGACCTACGAGCAGTACTTC.

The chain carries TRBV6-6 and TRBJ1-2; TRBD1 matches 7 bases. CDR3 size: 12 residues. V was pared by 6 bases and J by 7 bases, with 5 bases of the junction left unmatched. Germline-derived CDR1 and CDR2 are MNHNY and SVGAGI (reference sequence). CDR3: CASRGTVFGYTF. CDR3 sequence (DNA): TGTGCCAGCAGGGGGACAGTCTTTGGCTACACCTTC.

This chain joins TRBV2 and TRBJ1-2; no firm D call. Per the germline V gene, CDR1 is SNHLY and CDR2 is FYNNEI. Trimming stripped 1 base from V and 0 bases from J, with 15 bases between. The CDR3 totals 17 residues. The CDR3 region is CASSEVAMWLANYGYTF. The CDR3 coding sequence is TGTGCCAGCAGTGAAGTGGCCATGTGGCTAGCTAACTATGGCTACACCTTC.

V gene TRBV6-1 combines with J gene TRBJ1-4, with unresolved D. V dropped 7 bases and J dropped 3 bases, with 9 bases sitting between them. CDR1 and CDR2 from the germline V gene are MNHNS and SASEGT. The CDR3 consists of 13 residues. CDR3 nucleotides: TGTGCCAGCAATCGCGGTCCTAATGAAAAACTGTTTTTT. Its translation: CASNRGPNEKLFF.

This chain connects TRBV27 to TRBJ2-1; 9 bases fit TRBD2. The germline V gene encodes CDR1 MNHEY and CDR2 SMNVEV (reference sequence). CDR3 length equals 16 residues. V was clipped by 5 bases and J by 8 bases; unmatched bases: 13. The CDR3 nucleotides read TGTGCCAGCAGTCCGTTAGCGGGAGCAGTTTTTTATGAGCAGTTCTTC. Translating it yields CASSPLAGAVFYEQFF.

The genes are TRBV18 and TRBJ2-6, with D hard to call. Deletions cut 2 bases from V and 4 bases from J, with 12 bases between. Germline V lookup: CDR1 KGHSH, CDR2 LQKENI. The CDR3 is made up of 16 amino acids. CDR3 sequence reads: CASSPIDSAGANVLTF. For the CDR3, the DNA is TGTGCCAGCTCACCAATAGACTCTGCCGGGGCCAACGTCCTGACTTTC.

CDR3 coding DNA: TGCGCCAGCAGCCAAGATCAGTTGACTGAAGCTTTCTTT. It specifies CASSQDQLTEAFF. V is TRBV4-3 and J is TRBJ1-1; D unclear. This CDR3 region has 13 residues. Germline loops: CDR1 LGHNA, CDR2 YSLEER. V lost 0 bases, J lost 5 bases, and 7 bases lay in between.

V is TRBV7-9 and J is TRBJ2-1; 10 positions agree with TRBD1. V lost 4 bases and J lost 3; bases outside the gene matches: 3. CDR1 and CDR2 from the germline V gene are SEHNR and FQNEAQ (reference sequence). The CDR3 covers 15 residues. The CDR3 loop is CASSSDRGYYNEQFF. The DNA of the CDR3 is TGTGCCAGCAGCTCGGACAGGGGGTACTACAATGAGCAGTTCTTC.

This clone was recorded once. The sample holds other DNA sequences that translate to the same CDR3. CDR3 nucleotide sequence: TGTGCCAGCAGTGGGGGACTAGCGGGGAGAACAGATACGCAGTATTTT. As protein: CASSGGLAGRTDTQYF. This rearrangement joins TRBV2 to TRBJ2-3; TRBD2 matches 13 bases. The CDR3 has 16 amino acids. Trimming took 4 bases from V and 3 from J; bases not matched to a gene: 4. Germline values: CDR1 SNHLY, CDR2 FYNNEI. The variable domain in full, completed from reference TRBV2 and TRBJ2-3, reads EPEVTQTPSHQVTQMGQEVILRCVPISNHLYFYWYRQILGQKVEFLVSFYNNEISEKSEIFDDQFSVERPDGSNFTLKIRSTKLEDSAMYFCASSGGLAGRTDTQYFGPGTRLTVL.

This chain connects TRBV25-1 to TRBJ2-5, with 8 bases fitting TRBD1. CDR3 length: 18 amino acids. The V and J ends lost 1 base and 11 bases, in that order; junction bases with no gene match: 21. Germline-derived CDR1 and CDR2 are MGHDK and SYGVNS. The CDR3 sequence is CASSELGRGKDREKEQYF. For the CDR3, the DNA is TGTGCCAGCAGTGAATTGGGTCGAGGAAAGGACAGGGAAAAGGAGCAGTACTTC.

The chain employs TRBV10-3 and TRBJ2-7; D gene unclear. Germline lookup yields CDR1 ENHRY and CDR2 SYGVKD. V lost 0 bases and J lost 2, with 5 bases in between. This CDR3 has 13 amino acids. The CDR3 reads CAISESRAYEQYF. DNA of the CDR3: TGTGCCATCAGTGAGTCAAGAGCCTACGAGCAGTACTTC.

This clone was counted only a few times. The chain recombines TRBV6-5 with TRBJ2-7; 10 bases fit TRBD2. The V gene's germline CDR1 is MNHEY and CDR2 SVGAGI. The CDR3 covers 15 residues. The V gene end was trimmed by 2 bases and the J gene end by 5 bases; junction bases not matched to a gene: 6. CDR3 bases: TGTGCCAGCAGTTACACCCGGACTAGCGGCAACGAGCAGTACTTC. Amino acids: CASSYTRTSGNEQYF.

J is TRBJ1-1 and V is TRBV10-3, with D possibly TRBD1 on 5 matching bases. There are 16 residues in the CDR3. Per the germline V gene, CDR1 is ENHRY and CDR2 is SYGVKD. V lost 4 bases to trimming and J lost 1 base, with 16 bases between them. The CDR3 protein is CAISAGRRGWNTEAFF. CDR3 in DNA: TGTGCCATCAGTGCGGGACGGAGGGGATGGAACACTGAAGCTTTCTTT.

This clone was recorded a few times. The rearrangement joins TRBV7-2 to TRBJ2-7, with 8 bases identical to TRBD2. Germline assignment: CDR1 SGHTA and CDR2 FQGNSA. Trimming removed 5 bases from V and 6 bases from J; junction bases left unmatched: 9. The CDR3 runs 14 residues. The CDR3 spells CASSPREGSAEQYF. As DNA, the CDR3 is TGTGCCAGCAGCCCCCGGGAGGGGTCAGCCGAGCAGTACTTC.